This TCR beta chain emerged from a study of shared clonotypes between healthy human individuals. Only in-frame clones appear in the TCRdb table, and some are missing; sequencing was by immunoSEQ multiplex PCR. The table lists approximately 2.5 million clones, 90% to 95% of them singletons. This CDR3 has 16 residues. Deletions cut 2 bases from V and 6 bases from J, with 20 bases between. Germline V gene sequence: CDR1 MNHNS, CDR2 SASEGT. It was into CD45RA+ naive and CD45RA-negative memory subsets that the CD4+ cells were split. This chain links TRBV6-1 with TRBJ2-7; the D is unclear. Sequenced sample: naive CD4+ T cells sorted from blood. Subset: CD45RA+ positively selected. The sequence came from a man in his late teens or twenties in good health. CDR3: CASSEPAGRGPGEQYF. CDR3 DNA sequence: TGTGCCAGCAGTGAACCGGCCGGACGAGGCCCGGGCGAGCAGTACTTC.